These T cell receptor beta chains were read from a single sample in a study of a mutant IDH1 vaccine in newly diagnosed glioma. This table comes from immunoSEQ multiplex PCR, and its TCRdb copy is limited to in-frame clones, with some not included. In the table there are about 27,000 clones, roughly 93% of which are singletons. This specimen consisted of PBMCs, obtained from a glioma patient treated with radiotherapy, temozolomide or both. The receptors shown here come from a man aged 40-55 years with glioma. The CDR3 runs from the conserved cysteine through the conserved F or W. The D gene is left open where the match is weak. Not all rows give a size; the values are once, few, many and, for expanded clones, a class.

v_gene	j_gene	d_gene	abundance	CDR3aa	CDR3nt
TRBV7-9	TRBJ2-5	TRBD1	NA	CASSPRTGSTETQYF	TGTGCCAGCAGCCCGCGGACAGGGTCGACGGAGACCCAGTACTTC
TRBV7-9	TRBJ1-2	NA	NA	CASSLGGASGYTF	TGTGCCAGCAGCTTGGGGGGGGCCAGCGGCTACACCTTC
TRBV7-9	TRBJ2-7	NA	NA	CASSALRGAKYEQYF	TGTGCCAGCAGCGCCCTCCGGGGGGCTAAATACGAGCAGTACTTC
TRBV11-3	TRBJ1-6	NA	NA	CASSLVRGSSPLHF	TGTGCCAGCAGCTTAGTCAGGGGATCGTCACCCCTCCACTTT
TRBV9	TRBJ2-5	TRBD2	NA	CASSEYGEGSEETQYF	TGTGCCAGCAGCGAATACGGGGAGGGGTCAGAAGAGACCCAGTACTTC
TRBV9	TRBJ2-1	TRBD2	NA	CASNPSGISYNEQFF	TGTGCCAGCAATCCTAGCGGGATCTCCTACAATGAGCAGTTCTTC
TRBV7-2	TRBJ2-3	NA	NA	CASSLEPGRHTQYF	TGTGCCAGCAGCTTAGAGCCAGGGAGGCATACGCAGTATTTT
TRBV6-6	TRBJ1-5	NA	NA	CASSYVQNQPQHF	TGTGCCAGCAGTTACGTGCAGAACCAGCCCCAGCATTTT
TRBV7-8	TRBJ2-7	TRBD1	NA	CASSPQGRLNEQYF	TGTGCCAGCAGCCCACAGGGGCGTCTAAACGAGCAGTACTTC
TRBV10-1	TRBJ2-3	NA	NA	CASSKKTDTQYF	TGCGCCAGCAGCAAAAAAACAGATACGCAGTATTTT
TRBV2	TRBJ2-6	NA	few	CASIRTDLTGANVLTF	TGTGCCAGCATTAGGACAGACCTTACTGGGGCCAACGTCCTGACTTTC
TRBV6-1	TRBJ1-6	NA	NA	CASSETKATSPLHF	TGTGCCAGCAGTGAAACGAAGGCAACTTCACCCCTCCACTTT
TRBV2	TRBJ2-1	TRBD1	once	CASSDDRGRGDYEQFF	TGTGCCAGCAGCGACGACAGGGGAAGAGGCGACTATGAGCAGTTCTTC
TRBV12-2	TRBJ1-1	NA	NA	CASRFGKNAGGVPEAFF	TGTGCAAGTCGCTTCGGGAAAAACGCAGGGGGAGTCCCTGAAGCTTTCTTT
TRBV10-3	TRBJ2-1	NA	NA	CAISESSLNNEQFF	TGTGCCATCAGTGAGTCCTCCCTCAACAATGAGCAGTTCTTC
TRBV6-5	TRBJ1-2	NA	NA	CASSHEANYGYTF	TGTGCCAGCAGTCATGAGGCGAACTATGGCTACACCTTC
TRBV27	TRBJ1-6	NA	NA	CASNFIGSPLHF	TGTGCCAGCAATTTTATCGGATCACCCCTCCACTTT
TRBV7-3	TRBJ2-7	NA	once	CASSRGPTYEQYF	TGTGCCAGCAGCCGCGGGCCCACCTACGAGCAGTACTTC
TRBV9	TRBJ2-7	TRBD1	NA	CASTPGQGYEQYF	TGTGCCAGCACCCCGGGACAGGGGTACGAGCAGTACTTC
TRBV6-5	TRBJ1-2	TRBD1	NA	CASSTPGTGLGYTF	TGTGCCAGCAGTACCCCCGGGACAGGGCTTGGCTACACCTTC
TRBV5-4	TRBJ2-1	TRBD1	once	CASSLLTGGAGEQFF	TGTGCCAGCAGCCTTCTGACAGGGGGGGCCGGTGAGCAGTTCTTC
TRBV6-5	TRBJ2-7	TRBD1	NA	CASSRDRTLSYEQYF	TGTGCCAGCAGTCGGGACAGGACCCTGTCTTACGAGCAGTACTTC
TRBV7-9	TRBJ2-2	TRBD1	NA	CASSPGTAITGELFF	TGTGCCAGCAGCCCGGGGACAGCCATCACCGGGGAGCTGTTTTTT
TRBV5-1	TRBJ2-2	TRBD1	NA	CASSPGQGNTGELFF	TGCGCCAGCAGCCCGGGACAGGGAAACACCGGGGAGCTGTTTTTT
TRBV7-7	TRBJ2-5	NA	NA	CASSFTGYETQYF	TGTGCTAGCAGCTTCACAGGTTATGAGACCCAGTACTTC
TRBV4-1	TRBJ2-1	TRBD2	NA	CASSPSGGYYNEQFF	TGCGCCAGCAGTCCTAGCGGGGGGTACTACAATGAGCAGTTCTTC
TRBV29-1	TRBJ1-1	NA	NA	CSVDPRGAFF	TGCAGCGTTGATCCCCGGGGAGCTTTCTTT
TRBV7-9	TRBJ1-2	NA	NA	CASSLRGAGNYGYTF	TGTGCCAGCAGCTTACGAGGGGCGGGTAACTATGGCTACACCTTC
TRBV4-3	TRBJ2-1	NA	NA	CASSPSGNEQFF	TGCGCCAGCAGCCCGAGCGGCAATGAGCAGTTCTTC
TRBV5-6	TRBJ2-3	NA	NA	CASRSNRLPYADTQYF	TGTGCCAGCAGGAGCAACAGGCTACCGTACGCAGATACGCAGTATTTT
TRBV27	TRBJ2-2	NA	NA	CASSFPGSATGELFF	TGTGCCAGCAGTTTCCCCGGGAGTGCGACCGGGGAGCTGTTTTTT
TRBV6-1	TRBJ2-3	TRBD2	NA	CASRSVAGADTQYF	TGTGCCAGCAGGAGTGTAGCGGGGGCAGATACGCAGTATTTT
TRBV7-2	TRBJ1-5	TRBD1	NA	CASSFGQGYQPQHF	TGTGCCAGCAGCTTTGGACAGGGGTATCAGCCCCAGCATTTT
TRBV6-6	TRBJ2-7	NA	NA	CASRPGTYEQYF	TGTGCCAGCAGGCCAGGGACCTACGAGCAGTACTTC
TRBV7-9	TRBJ2-1	TRBD2	NA	CASSSAGGVYNEQFF	TGTGCCAGCAGCTCAGCGGGGGGGGTCTACAATGAGCAGTTCTTC
TRBV9	TRBJ1-6	TRBD1	NA	CASRTGDEGTLHF	TGTGCCAGCAGGACAGGGGACGAGGGAACCCTCCACTTT
TRBV7-9	TRBJ2-1	NA	NA	CASSSGLMYNEQFF	TGTGCCAGCAGCTCGGGACTGATGTACAATGAGCAGTTCTTC
TRBV27	TRBJ2-7	NA	NA	CASSLGRGEQYF	TGTGCCAGCAGTTTAGGGCGGGGCGAGCAGTACTTC
TRBV21-1	TRBJ1-1	NA	NA	CASSTRQGACTEAFF	TGTGCCAGCAGCACGAGACAGGGGGCATGTACTGAAGCTTTCTTT
TRBV6-1	TRBJ1-5	NA	NA	CASSRGDGRNQPQHF	TGTGCCAGCAGTCGAGGGGACGGTCGCAATCAGCCCCAGCATTTT
TRBV10-3	TRBJ1-2	NA	NA	CAISDRERRGYGYTF	TGTGCCATCAGTGACAGGGAAAGGAGGGGATATGGCTACACCTTC
TRBV5-1	TRBJ2-3	TRBD2	NA	CASKAGENTDTQYF	TGCGCCAGTAAGGCGGGAGAGAACACAGATACGCAGTATTTT
TRBV14	TRBJ2-5	TRBD2	once	CASSPRLAGEETQYF	TGTGCCAGCAGCCCAAGACTAGCGGGGGAAGAGACCCAGTACTTC
TRBV7-9	TRBJ2-1	NA	NA	CASSLVNIQRIYNEQFF	TGTGCCAGCAGCTTAGTAAATATACAGCGTATTTACAATGAGCAGTTCTTC
TRBV10-3	TRBJ1-1	NA	NA	CATWANTEAFF	TGTGCCACTTGGGCGAACACTGAAGCTTTCTTT
TRBV28	TRBJ1-3	TRBD1	NA	CASISSGGSGNTIYF	TGTGCCAGCATTAGTTCAGGGGGTTCAGGAAACACCATATATTTT
TRBV9	TRBJ2-7	NA	NA	CASGRFDEQYF	TGTGCCAGCGGACGGTTCGACGAGCAGTACTTC